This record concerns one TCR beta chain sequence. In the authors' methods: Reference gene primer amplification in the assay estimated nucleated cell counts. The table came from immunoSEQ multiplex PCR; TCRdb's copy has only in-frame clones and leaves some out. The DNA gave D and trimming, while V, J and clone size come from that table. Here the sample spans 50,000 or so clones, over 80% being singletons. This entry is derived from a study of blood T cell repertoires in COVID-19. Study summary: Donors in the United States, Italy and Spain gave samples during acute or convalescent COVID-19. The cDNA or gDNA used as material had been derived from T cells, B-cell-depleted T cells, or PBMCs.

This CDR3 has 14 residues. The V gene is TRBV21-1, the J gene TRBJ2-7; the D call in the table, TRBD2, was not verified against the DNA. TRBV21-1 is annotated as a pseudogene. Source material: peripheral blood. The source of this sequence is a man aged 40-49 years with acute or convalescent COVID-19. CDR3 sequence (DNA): TGTGCCAGCAGCAAAGGGCGGGGCGGTTACGAGCAGTACTTC. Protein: CASSKGRGGYEQYF.